Below are 14 T cell receptor beta chains sequenced from a single sample in a study of blood T cell repertoires in COVID-19 (dated by TCRdb to about 2020). The method was the immunoSEQ multiplex PCR assay. In its TCRdb copy, this immuneACCESS table keeps in-frame sequences only and misses some clones. Where compared with another copy, unresolved V genes explain less than half of these, and the others have no known cause. This sample gives about 130,000 clones in total; 85% to 90% of them show up just once. 25% to 30% of the sample goes to the ten largest clones. The sample comprised peripheral blood. The receptors were sampled from a woman of 80 years or more with acute or convalescent COVID-19.

V and J are TRBV2 and TRBJ2-2; D is unclear. CDR1 is SNHLY and CDR2 is FYNNEI in the germline V gene. This CDR3 region has 14 residues. Trimming cost V 7 bases and J 1 base, with 10 bases left between them. CDR3 coding DNA: TGTGCCAGCACCGGGTTCAGGAACACCGGGGAGCTGTTTTTT. As protein: CASTGFRNTGELFF. The variable domain in full, completed from reference TRBV2 and TRBJ2-2, reads EPEVTQTPSHQVTQMGQEVILRCVPISNHLYFYWYRQILGQKVEFLVSFYNNEISEKSEIFDDQFSVERPDGSNFTLKIRSTKLEDSAMYFCASTGFRNTGELFFGEGSRLTVL.

This clone was seen only once. The J gene is TRBJ1-5, the V gene TRBV5-1; TRBD1 is a possible D gene (5 bases). V lost 4 bases and J lost 3, with 20 bases in between. CDR3 length: 17 amino acids. CDR1 is SGHRS, CDR2 YFSETQ, per germline. The DNA for the CDR3 is TGCGCCAGCAGCCAAGGGGATGGGGGGACCCTCAATCAGCCCCAGCATTTT. It specifies CASSQGDGGTLNQPQHF.

The chain carries TRBV6-5 and TRBJ2-7; possible D gene TRBD2, 6 bases. The CDR3 consists of 13 residues. The germline gives CDR1 MNHEY, CDR2 SVGAGI. V lost 7 bases to trimming and J lost 0 bases, with 10 bases between them. The CDR3: CASTAGSSYEQYF. CDR3 in DNA: TGTGCCAGCACGGCGGGAAGCTCCTACGAGCAGTACTTC.

This sequence joins TRBV29-1 and TRBJ1-2; 10 bases agree with TRBD1. Unmatched junction bases numbered 1, after V lost 6 bases and J lost 0 bases. The CDR3 is made up of 13 amino acids. CDR1 and CDR2 from the germline V gene are SQVTM and ANQGSEA. CDR3 sequence (DNA): TGCAGCGTGGGGACAGGGGCTAACTATGGCTACACCTTC. Translated: CSVGTGANYGYTF. Combining the CDR3 with reference TRBV29-1 and TRBJ1-2 gives the whole variable domain SAVISQKPSRDICQRGTSLTIQCQVDSQVTMMFWYRQQPGQSLTLIATANQGSEATYESGFVIDKFPISRPNLTFSTLTVSNMSPEDSSIYLCSVGTGANYGYTFGSGTRLTVV.

This chain connects TRBV3-1 (or the pseudogene TRBV3-2) to TRBJ2-1, with D perhaps TRBD2 (5 bases). The ends were cut back, 4 bases at V and 4 bases at J, with 20 bases in the middle. Germline V gene lookup returns CDR1 LGHDT and CDR2 YNNKEL (reference sequence). The CDR3 loop spans 17 amino acids. The DNA of the CDR3 is TGTGCCAGCAGCCCCCTGGCACTAGAATCAAGGTACAATGAGCAGTTCTTC. Its translation is CASSPLALESRYNEQFF.

The J gene is TRBJ1-2, the V gene TRBV7-9, with a weak D call TRBD1 (6 bases). Germline lookup yields CDR1 SEHNR and CDR2 FQNEAQ (reference sequence). The CDR3 totals 13 residues. Trimming pared 2 bases from V and 11 bases from J, leaving 15 bases between. The CDR3 DNA sequence: TGTGCCAGCAGCTTACCCGGAGGGGGGGGATACACCTTC. It is translated as CASSLPGGGGYTF.

V is TRBV27 and J is TRBJ2-7, with TRBD1 matching over 10 bases. The J segment lost 3 bases and the V segment lost 6 bases, leaving 5 bases of the junction unmatched. The CDR3 spans 14 residues. Germline V gene sequence: CDR1 MNHEY, CDR2 SMNVEV (reference sequence). The CDR3 sequence: CASSKTGGYYEQYF. CDR3 DNA: TGTGCCAGCAGCAAGACAGGGGGCTACTACGAGCAGTACTTC.

This clone has only a few counts. The chain has TRBV4-1 and TRBJ1-4, with 7 bases fitting TRBD1. The ends lost 3 bases at V and 5 bases at J; junction bases unmatched: 12. Germline values: CDR1 MGHRA, CDR2 YSYEKL. The CDR3 contains 17 residues. The CDR3 coding sequence is TGCGCCAGCAGCCAGCTTAGAGACAGGGAGTTAAATGAAAAACTGTTTTTT. This gives the protein CASSQLRDRELNEKLFF.

Worth noting for this clone: This sample includes further DNA sequences coding for the same CDR3. The rearrangement joins TRBV5-1 to TRBJ2-2, with 7 bases fitting TRBD1. V lost 4 bases to trimming and J lost 2 bases; unmatched junction nucleotides: 5. The CDR3 is 15 amino acids. Germline CDR1 and CDR2: SGHRS and YFSETQ. CDR3 amino acids: CASSPGTANTGELFF. The CDR3 nucleotides read TGCGCCAGCAGCCCGGGGACAGCTAACACCGGGGAGCTGTTTTTT.

The V and J genes are TRBV6-5 and TRBJ1-2; no firm D call. Germline V gene data show CDR1 as MNHEY and CDR2 as SVGAGI. Trimming pared 6 bases from V and 7 bases from J, leaving 15 bases between. The CDR3 has 13 amino acids. CDR3 nucleotide sequence: TGTGCCAGCAGCCCCAGGCGGGGTATTGGCTACACCTTC. Translation gives CASSPRRGIGYTF.

This chain connects TRBV23-1 to TRBJ1-5, with 9 nucleotides matching TRBD1. TRBV23-1 is an ORF; its function is uncertain. The CDR3 has 14 amino acids. J gave up 6 bases and V 0 bases, and 0 bases lay outside the gene matches. The CDR3 is CASSQSGQGQPQHF. Written as DNA, the CDR3 is TGCGCCAGCAGTCAATCGGGACAGGGTCAGCCCCAGCATTTT.

The chain couples TRBV2 to TRBJ2-5; 9 bases are shared with TRBD2. This CDR3 is 16 amino acids long. Germline trimming cut 6 bases from V and 4 bases from J; bases unmatched to any gene: 12. Germline lookup yields CDR1 SNHLY and CDR2 FYNNEI. DNA for the CDR3: TGTGCCAGCAGCCCTAATGATAGCGGGGGAGGAGAGACCCAGTACTTC. This gives the protein CASSPNDSGGGETQYF.

This clone has just a few counts. The chain joins TRBV5-4 to TRBJ1-2; 8 bases match TRBD1. Germline CDR1 is SGHNT and CDR2 is YYREEE (reference sequence). J gave up 14 bases and V 0 bases, and 6 bases lay outside the gene matches. The CDR3 sequence is 12 residues long. In nucleotides, the CDR3 is TGTGCCAGCAGCTTGGGGGACAGGACTGATACCTTC. It codes for CASSLGDRTDTF.

The chain links TRBV3-1 (or the pseudogene TRBV3-2) to TRBJ2-5; a weak D match, TRBD2 (5 bases). Per the germline V gene, CDR1 is LGHDT and CDR2 is YNNKEL (reference sequence). The V end lost 3 bases, the J end lost 4 bases, and 15 bases lay between the germline ends. The CDR3 is 15 residues long. The CDR3 bases are TGTGCCAGCAGCCACACGCCGGGAACAGCAGAGACCCAGTACTTC. It encodes CASSHTPGTAETQYF.